These 20 T cell receptor beta chains came from one sample sequenced in a study of shared clonotypes between healthy human individuals. TCRdb keeps only in-frame clones here, not all; method: immunoSEQ multiplex PCR. The table records over 2 million clones, 90% to 95% of them present only once. The sequenced sample was naive CD4+ T cells sorted from blood. Subset reported: CD45RA+ positively selected. These receptors were collected from a man younger than 35 in good health.

The rearrangement links TRBV2 to TRBJ2-5; the D gene is possibly TRBD2 (6 bases). This CDR3 is built from 15 residues. V was pared by 2 bases and J by 2 bases, with 12 bases between. The germline V gene encodes CDR1 SNHLY and CDR2 FYNNEI. CDR3 sequence (DNA): TGTGCCAGCAGTGAACTAGCGAAGAATCAAGAGACCCAGTACTTC. Protein: CASSELAKNQETQYF.

Regarding this clone: This same CDR3 is encoded by further DNA sequences in the sample. CDR3 in DNA: TGTGCCTGGAGTTTAATGAACACTGAAGCTTTCTTT. Amino acid sequence: CAWSLMNTEAFF. The chain employs TRBV30 and TRBJ1-1, with no clear D. The CDR3 loop spans 12 amino acids. CDR1 GTSNPN and CDR2 SVGIG come from the germline V gene (reference sequence). Trimming shortened V by 2 bases and J by 0 bases, and 4 bases separated the two germline ends.

The chain links TRBV2 to TRBJ2-1, with TRBD2 matching 10 bases. CDR3 length: 16 amino acids. V dropped 3 bases and J dropped 5; count of bases not matched to a gene: 7. Germline values: CDR1 SNHLY, CDR2 FYNNEI. CDR3: CASSDIDLAGDNEQFF. In DNA, the CDR3 is TGTGCCAGCAGTGACATCGATCTAGCGGGAGACAATGAGCAGTTCTTC.

Points on this clone: This specimen includes other DNA sequences encoding the same CDR3. V is TRBV28 and J is TRBJ2-7; no clear D. With 3 bases removed from V and 2 bases from J, the gap between germline ends came to 8 bases. CDR3 length: 13 residues. The V gene's germline CDR1 is MDHEN and CDR2 SYDVKM. The CDR3 DNA reads TGTGCCAGCAGTTTTGGCAGAGCCTACGAGCAGTACTTC. This codes for CASSFGRAYEQYF.

CDR3 nucleotides: TGTGCCAGCAGTTTGGGGCGTCGAGAGCAGTTCTTC. It yields the protein CASSLGRREQFF. The chain uses TRBV28 and TRBJ2-1; tentative D call: TRBD1 (5 bases). Germline V gene data show CDR1 as MDHEN and CDR2 as SYDVKM. V lost 3 bases and J lost 10, with 10 bases in between. This CDR3 contains 12 residues.

This chain links TRBV7-9 with TRBJ1-1; 8 positions agree with TRBD1. V shed 1 base, J shed 10 bases, and the junction held 11 bases outside the gene matches. Per germline, CDR1 SEHNR and CDR2 FQNEAQ (reference sequence). The CDR3 has 15 amino acids. The CDR3 spells CASSLGTGNDRGAFF. CDR3 sequence (DNA): TGTGCCAGCAGCTTAGGGACAGGGAACGATCGCGGAGCTTTCTTT.

The V gene is TRBV28, the J gene TRBJ1-5, with D uncertain. Germline CDR1 and CDR2: MDHEN and SYDVKM. Trimming stripped 6 bases from V and 0 bases from J, with 15 bases between. The CDR3 totals 16 residues. CDR3 nucleotides: TGTGCCAGCAGACCAGCGTTGGAAAATAGCAATCAGCCCCAGCATTTT. This encodes CASRPALENSNQPQHF.

The rearrangement joins TRBV4-3 to TRBJ2-5; tentatively, D is TRBD1 (5 bases). Looked up from germline, CDR1 is LGHNA and CDR2 is YSLEER. This CDR3 contains 15 residues. The V end lost 0 bases, the J end lost 4 bases, and 12 bases lay between the germline ends. CDR3: CASSQDGARSETQYF. CDR3 in DNA: TGCGCCAGCAGCCAAGATGGGGCCAGGTCAGAGACCCAGTACTTC.

The chain employs TRBV7-9 and TRBJ2-5, with D tentatively TRBD1 (6 bases). The J call may be incorrect, as the DNA end agrees better with TRBJ2-7. This CDR3 region has 15 residues. Germline loops: CDR1 SEHNR, CDR2 FQNEAQ (reference sequence). The CDR3 region has the DNA TGTGCCAGCAGCTTAGCCGCAGGGGCGGCCTACGAGCAGTACTTC. This sequence encodes CASSLAAGAAYEQYF.

The rearrangement uses TRBV2 and TRBJ1-4, with D possibly being TRBD1 (5 bases). Germline CDR1 is SNHLY and CDR2 is FYNNEI. CDR3 length equals 13 residues. V gave up 8 bases and J gave up 8 bases, with 15 bases separating them. DNA for the CDR3: TGTGCCAGCTGTACCGGGACTGTGGAAAAACTGTTTTTT. The encoded protein is CASCTGTVEKLFF.

As concerns this clone: This sample includes further DNA sequences coding for the same CDR3. CDR3 sequence: CASSIGGGRGETQYF. CDR3 sequence (DNA): TGTGCCAGTAGTATAGGTGGAGGGAGAGGGGAGACCCAGTACTTC. The V call is TRBV19, the J call TRBJ2-5, with D possibly TRBD2 on 6 matching bases. V was shortened by 1 base and J by 5 bases, with 14 bases between the two germline ends. The CDR3 loop spans 15 amino acids. Germline CDR1 and CDR2: LNHDA and SQIVND (reference sequence).

On this clone itself: In the same sample, other DNA sequences code for this CDR3. This chain joins TRBV9 and TRBJ2-5; maybe TRBD2 (5 bases). CDR1 and CDR2 from the germline V gene are SGDLS and YYNGEE. The germline V and J ends were trimmed by 0 bases and 0 bases, with 6 bases remaining between them. This CDR3 has 14 amino acids. CDR3 nucleotide sequence: TGTGCCAGCAGCGTAGGAGGGAACCAAGAGACCCAGTACTTC. Protein: CASSVGGNQETQYF. The entire variable domain, with the rest obtained from reference TRBV9 and TRBJ2-5, is as follows: DSGVTQTPKHLITATGQRVTLRCSPRSGDLSVYWYQQSLDQGLQFLIQYYNGEERAKGNILERFSAQQFPDLHSELNLSSLELGDSALYFCASSVGGNQETQYFGPGTRLLVL.

This chain joins TRBV7-2 and TRBJ2-7, with no clear D. The CDR3 sequence is 13 residues long. Germline V gene data show CDR1 as SGHTA and CDR2 as FQGNSA. Trimming pared 1 base from V and 2 bases from J, leaving 6 bases between. CDR3 nucleotide sequence: TGTGCCAGCAGCTTAGGCTACGCCTACGAGCAGTACTTC. It translates to CASSLGYAYEQYF.

The chain uses TRBV6-5 and TRBJ1-5; D is unclear. The CDR3 is 12 amino acids. CDR1 is MNHEY, CDR2 SVGAGI, per germline. V dropped 4 bases and J dropped 5 bases, with 6 bases sitting between them. The CDR3 is CASSSQDQPQHF. The CDR3 DNA is TGTGCCAGCAGTTCCCAGGATCAGCCCCAGCATTTT.

This clone was recorded only once. This chain links TRBV5-6 with TRBJ2-7, with 7 positions matching TRBD2. The CDR3 contains 15 residues. Trimming cost V 0 bases and J 3 bases; bases outside gene matches: 6. The V gene's germline CDR1 is SGHDT and CDR2 YYEEEE. Here the CDR3 reads CASSLVGTKDYEQYF. CDR3 DNA: TGTGCCAGCAGCTTGGTCGGGACTAAGGACTACGAGCAGTACTTC. Full variable domain (rest looked up from reference TRBV5-6 and TRBJ2-7): DAGVTQSPTHLIKTRGQQVTLRCSPKSGHDTVSWYQQALGQGPQFIFQYYEEEERQRGNFPDRFSGHQFPNYSSELNVNALLLGDSALYLCASSLVGTKDYEQYFGPGTRLTVT.

This clone was counted between two and nine times. The CDR3 coding sequence is TGTGCCAGCAGGGTGGGCTTGCACGGCTACACCTTC. Protein product: CASRVGLHGYTF. The chain couples TRBV2 to TRBJ1-2; no reliable D call. Per the germline V gene, CDR1 is SNHLY and CDR2 is FYNNEI. V was trimmed by 6 bases and J by 8 bases, leaving 13 bases between them. The CDR3 has 12 amino acids.

This rearrangement joins TRBV19 to TRBJ1-4; possible D gene TRBD1, 5 bases. The V gene's germline CDR1 is LNHDA and CDR2 SQIVND (reference sequence). This CDR3 is 14 amino acids long. Trimming took off 10 bases at V and 8 bases at J, with 20 bases between the two ends. CDR3 loop: CATRGGPLSEKLFF. Written as DNA, the CDR3 is TGTGCCACCCGGGGGGGTCCCCTATCGGAAAAACTGTTTTTT.

As regards this clone: The same CDR3 arises from other DNA sequences in this sample as well. V usage is TRBV30 and J usage is TRBJ2-7; 9 nucleotides align to TRBD1. From germline, CDR1 is GTSNPN and CDR2 SVGIG (reference sequence). The CDR3 loop spans 13 amino acids. Trimming removed 3 bases from V and 3 bases from J; junction bases left unmatched: 3. CDR3 sequence reads: CAWSRGQGYEQYF. CDR3 bases: TGTGCCTGGAGCCGGGGACAGGGCTACGAGCAGTACTTC.

V and J are TRBV25-1 and TRBJ2-1, with D maybe TRBD2 (6 bases). V was trimmed by 2 bases and J by 5 bases, leaving 13 bases between them. The CDR3 is 15 amino acids. The germline CDR1 and CDR2 sequences are MGHDK and SYGVNS. CDR3 sequence: CASSEGWGVHNEQFF. Written as DNA, the CDR3 is TGTGCCAGCAGTGAAGGGTGGGGGGTCCACAATGAGCAGTTCTTC.

The rearrangement links TRBV7-2 to TRBJ2-3; D gene uncertain. V was pared by 5 bases and J by 2 bases, with 8 bases between. CDR3 length: 13 residues. Germline CDR1 reads SGHTA; CDR2 reads FQGNSA. The CDR3 DNA is TGTGCCAGCAGCCCCGGGCCCACAGATACGCAGTATTTT. It yields the protein CASSPGPTDTQYF.